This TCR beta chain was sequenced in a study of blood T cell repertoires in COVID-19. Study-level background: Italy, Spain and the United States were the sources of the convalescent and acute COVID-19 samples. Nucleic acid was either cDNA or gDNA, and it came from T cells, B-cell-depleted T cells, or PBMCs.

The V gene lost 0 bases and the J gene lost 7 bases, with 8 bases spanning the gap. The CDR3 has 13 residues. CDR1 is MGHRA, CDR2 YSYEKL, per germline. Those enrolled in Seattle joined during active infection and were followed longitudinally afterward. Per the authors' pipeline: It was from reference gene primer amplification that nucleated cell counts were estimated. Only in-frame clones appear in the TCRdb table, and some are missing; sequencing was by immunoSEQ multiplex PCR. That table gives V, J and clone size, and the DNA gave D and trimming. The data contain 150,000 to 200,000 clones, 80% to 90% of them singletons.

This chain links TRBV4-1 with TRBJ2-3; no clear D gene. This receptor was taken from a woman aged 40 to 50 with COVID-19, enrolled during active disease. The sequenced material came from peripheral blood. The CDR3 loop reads CASSQDLPHTQYF. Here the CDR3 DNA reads TGCGCCAGCAGCCAAGATCTTCCCCATACGCAGTATTTT.